This T cell receptor beta chain is drawn from a study of T cells in Graves' hyperthyroidism and ophthalmopathy. General study results and limits: Ophthalmopathy, which appeared later, was predicted by the model a median 6.5 months before onset.

Comment on this clonotype: What it recognizes is unknown.

TCR beta CDR3 region amplification was performed from RNA transcripts. The HTBI primer set was used in a first-round RT-PCR of the TCR CDR3. TCRdb re-called the multiplex PCR reads with MiXCR, one entry per CDR3 protein. The profile covers a few hundred thousand distinct CDR3 sequences, with over 15% appearing a single time and about 51% taken by the ten largest. The length of the CDR3 is 13 residues. Losses at the gene ends were 6 bases for V and 9 bases for J; bases not matched to a gene: 7. Sequenced sample: blood. The clonotype originates from a woman aged 60-75 years with Graves' ophthalmopathy. The rearrangement links TRBV12-3 or TRBV12-4 to TRBJ2-4, with 8 bases aligning to TRBD1. The chain's CDR3 is CASSRQGSGIQYF. The CDR3 DNA reads as TGTGCCAGCAGCCGACAGGGGTCAGGCATTCAGTACTTC.